This T cell receptor beta chain derives from a study of cytomegalovirus exposure and HLA in healthy donors. Primers for the PCR totalled 60 Vbeta and 13 Jbeta. Sequencing was performed with immunoSEQ multiplex PCR; in TCRdb, only in-frame clones are kept and a portion is missing. The sample comprises some 140,000 clones, 70% to 80% of which are singletons, and 2% to 2.5% rests with the top ten. A word on this clone: As yet, its antigen is unknown.

The study, taken as a whole, reports: Common viral pathogens (according to a later analysis) appeared linked to several of the most significant clusters. Some V segments, including TRBV6-2 and TRBV6-3, were excluded as indistinguishable.

V lost 3 bases, J lost 3 bases, and 17 bases lay in between. CDR1 is SEHNR and CDR2 is FQNEAQ in the germline V gene (reference sequence). The CDR3 covers 16 residues. Material: PBMCs. The receptor's source is a man aged 25 to 45 in good health and CMV-seronegative. The rearrangement uses TRBV7-9 and TRBJ1-2; D remains ambiguous. The CDR3 sequence: CASSFSGGQVYYGYTF. In DNA, the CDR3 is TGTGCCAGCAGCTTTAGCGGCGGCCAGGTGTACTATGGCTACACCTTC.